Listed here are 14 T cell receptor beta chains from one sample, sequenced in a study of T cells in Graves' hyperthyroidism and ophthalmopathy. Amplification of TCR beta CDR3 regions used RNA as the template. HTBI primers were employed in a first-round RT-PCR of the TCR CDR3. From the multiplex PCR reads, TCRdb called clonotypes with MiXCR, one entry per CDR3 protein. Of fewer than 110,000 distinct CDR3 sequences listed, approximately 15% are singletons. The sample consisted of blood. The origin of the receptors is a woman in her 50s with Graves' hyperthyroidism.

This clonotype showed up many times. The genes are TRBV24-1 and TRBJ2-3; D is ambiguous. The CDR3 contains 12 residues. The germline CDR1 and CDR2 sequences are KGHDR and SFDVKD. Trimming left V 7 bases short and J 2 bases short, with 6 bases between. CDR3 sequence reads: CATRGNTDTQYF. CDR3 sequence (DNA): TGTGCCACCAGAGGGAACACAGATACGCAGTATTTT.

This clonotype was counted ten times or more. This chain uses TRBV27 with TRBJ2-7; weak D call: TRBD1 (5 bases). Germline V gives CDR1 MNHEY, CDR2 SMNVEV (reference sequence). Trimming removed 2 bases at V and 0 bases at J, with 11 bases between. CDR3 size: 15 residues. CDR3 protein: CASSLRGKSSYEQYF. The CDR3 DNA follows: TGTGCCAGCAGTTTAAGGGGCAAGTCCTCCTACGAGCAGTACTTC.

In this sample, this clonotype turned up many times. The chain is built from TRBV7-3 and TRBJ2-1; D ambiguous. The V gene's germline CDR1 is SGHTA and CDR2 FQGTGA. The CDR3 loop spans 16 amino acids. The V end was cut by 0 bases, the J end by 0 bases, with 9 bases between. This chain's CDR3 is CASSLTAANSYNEQFF. The CDR3 coding sequence is TGTGCCAGCAGCTTAACGGCGGCCAACTCCTACAATGAGCAGTTCTTC.

In its sample, this clonotype was seen many times. The chain couples TRBV6-1 to TRBJ1-6; TRBD1 matches at 7 bases. The CDR3 is 15 residues long. Germline lookup yields CDR1 MNHNS and CDR2 SASEGT. V shed 6 bases, J shed 4 bases, and the junction held 6 bases outside the gene matches. CDR3 DNA: TGTGCCAGCAGCTTGGGACAGACATATAATTCACCCCTCCACTTT. Encoded protein: CASSLGQTYNSPLHF.

This clonotype was seen at least ten times. The chain is built from TRBV9 and TRBJ2-1; D is perhaps TRBD2 (5 bases). The CDR3 totals 13 residues. V shed 0 bases and J shed 6 bases, with 7 bases lying between them. Germline V gives CDR1 SGDLS, CDR2 YYNGEE. This chain's CDR3 is CASSVGAANEQFF. CDR3 bases: TGTGCCAGCAGCGTAGGAGCGGCCAATGAGCAGTTCTTC.

This clonotype has ten or more counts. The V and J genes are TRBV7-3 and TRBJ2-2, with D possibly matching TRBD1 (6 bases). Germline CDR1 SGHTA, CDR2 FQGTGA. V was cut by 1 base and J by 7 bases, with 13 bases left in between. The CDR3 is 15 amino acids. In DNA, the CDR3 is TGTGCCAGCAGCTTAATCACAGGGCCGGGCGGGGAGCTGTTTTTT. This encodes CASSLITGPGGELFF.

This clonotype appeared many times. This chain links TRBV11-2 with TRBJ2-1; no clear D gene. Trimming removed 5 bases from V and 6 bases from J, with 11 bases in between. The CDR3 consists of 13 residues. Germline V CDR1 and CDR2: SGHAT, FQNNGV. CDR3 protein: CASSDDPFNEQFF. In DNA, the CDR3 is TGTGCCAGCAGCGATGACCCCTTCAATGAGCAGTTCTTC. The variable domain in full, completed from reference TRBV11-2 and TRBJ2-1, reads EAGVAQSPRYKIIEKRQSVAFWCNPISGHATLYWYQQILGQGPKLLIQFQNNGVVDDSQLPKDRFSAERLKGVDSTLKIQPAKLEDSAVYLCASSDDPFNEQFFGPGTRLTVL.

This clonotype was detected ten times or more. The J gene is TRBJ2-7, the V gene TRBV12-3 or TRBV12-4, with 11 bases that match TRBD2. This CDR3 region has 16 residues. Trimming cost V 5 bases and J 3 bases; bases outside gene matches: 9. The CDR3 DNA follows: TGTGCCAGCAGTCTCTCTCTAGCGGGAGGAGTCTACGAGCAGTACGTC. This sequence encodes CASSLSLAGGVYEQYV.

The chain carries TRBV18 and TRBJ1-5; D remains unclear. The germline V gene encodes CDR1 KGHSH and CDR2 LQKENI. This CDR3 contains 13 residues. V was trimmed by 6 bases and J by 5 bases, leaving 11 bases between them. The DNA for the CDR3 is TGTGCCAGCTCCCGAGGAACGGATCAGCCCCAGCATTTT. Encoded protein: CASSRGTDQPQHF.

This clonotype occurred many times. The chain combines TRBV4-1 with TRBJ1-5; a weak D match, TRBD1 (6 bases). Germline lookup yields CDR1 MGHRA and CDR2 YSYEKL. The CDR3 consists of 14 residues. The V end was cut by 3 bases, the J end by 6 bases, with 12 bases between. CDR3 residues: CASSQAQGSQPQHF. CDR3 nucleotides: TGCGCCAGCAGCCAGGCCCAGGGGAGTCAGCCCCAGCATTTT.

This clonotype came up many times. The V and J genes are TRBV6-1 and TRBJ1-4, with D maybe TRBD1 (5 bases). The CDR3 is 15 residues long. Germline CDR1 reads MNHNS; CDR2 reads SASEGT. The V and J ends lost 8 bases and 8 bases respectively, with 21 bases between them. CDR3 in DNA: TGTGCCAGCCAGAGGGTATTCGGGACCGCGGAAAAACTGTTTTTT. Its translation: CASQRVFGTAEKLFF.

This clonotype was seen at least ten times. This chain links TRBV4-2 with TRBJ2-1, with 10 bases that match TRBD2. With V trimmed by 0 bases and J by 8 bases, 7 bases remained unmatched. CDR3 length: 16 amino acids. Looked up from germline, CDR1 is LGHNA and CDR2 is YNFKEQ. The DNA for the CDR3 is TGTGCCAGCAGCCAAGATGTAGCGGGAGGATCCGATGAGCAGTTCTTC. Protein product: CASSQDVAGGSDEQFF.

In this sample, this clonotype turned up many times. The chain combines TRBV28 with TRBJ1-2; 9 bases align to TRBD1. Trimming at V came to 7 bases and at J to 8 bases, leaving 8 bases not matched to a gene. The length of the CDR3 is 13 residues. Germline loops: CDR1 MDHEN, CDR2 SYDVKM. CDR3 amino acids: CASTYGQGWGYTF. In DNA form, the CDR3 reads TGTGCCAGCACCTACGGACAGGGGTGGGGCTACACCTTC.

This clonotype appeared many times. The rearrangement links TRBV5-1 to TRBJ2-6; tentative D call: TRBD1 (6 bases). The CDR3 sequence is 18 residues long. Germline values: CDR1 SGHRS, CDR2 YFSETQ. Trimming took 6 bases from V and 0 from J, leaving 19 bases between them. DNA of the CDR3: TGCGCCAGCACCCTAGGGCACAGGGCCAACTCTGGGGCCAACGTCCTGACTTTC. Residues: CASTLGHRANSGANVLTF.